This note documents a single TCR beta chain sequence. The antigen remains unidentified. In each case, RNA was isolated and then reverse transcribed into cDNA as the sequencing template. Clones were sequenced by immunoSEQ multiplex PCR, and TCRdb holds only the in-frame ones, with some missing. This table has fewer than 110,000 clones, 60% appearing once. Noted treatment: oral pan-JAK inhibitor, 5-10 mg twice daily. Both CD4+ and CD8+ T cells were separated by sorting PBMCs. This entry is derived from a study of CD8+ T cells in alopecia areata. Study background: Disease severity was quantified as SALT score of affected scalp area. The study, taken as a whole, reports: With one nonresponder, baseline CD8+ expansion's link to response remains uncertain. Possibly because of HLA-related factors, TCR sharing was less clear across patients than in mice.

The V and J ends lost 5 bases and 5 bases respectively, with 11 bases between them. The length of the CDR3 is 12 residues. Germline assignment: CDR1 GTSNPN and CDR2 SVGIG (reference sequence). The gene calls are TRBV30 and TRBJ2-3, with D possibly called TRBD1 or TRBD2 (6 bases each). This TCR came from a human donor with alopecia areata. This material consisted of CD8+ T cells sorted from blood, taken at roughly week 58, from a patient treated with tofacitinib. The CDR3 nucleotides are TGTGCCTGGGGGAGGACAGTAGATACGCAGTATTTT. This sequence encodes CAWGRTVDTQYF.